This T cell receptor (beta chain) was documented in a study of sequential checkpoint blockade in melanoma. Looking at the study overall: First-line arms were nivolumab then ipilimumab, or the reverse, randomized 1:1.

As to treatment: randomized to nivolumab then ipilimumab (arm A) or the reverse (arm B). Patients had received no earlier DNA-damaging chemotherapy. From thawed PBMCs, live CD3+CD8+ cells negative for CD19 and CD56 were sorted. Data came from immunoSEQ multiplex PCR; TCRdb stores just in-frame clones and leaves some out. The sample records about 20,000 clones, around 82% being singletons. The CDR3 runs to 17 residues. Germline CDR1 and CDR2: SGHRS and YFSETQ. V lost 2 bases and J lost 5; bases outside the gene matches: 13. V usage is TRBV5-1 and J usage is TRBJ2-7; 10 bases are a match to TRBD1. The sample here was CD8+ T cells sorted from blood (inferred from file names), taken from a patient given nivolumab and ipilimumab in sequence. The TCR sequence derives from a human donor with melanoma. CDR3 sequence reads: CASSLNFRDRGDHEQYF. The CDR3 bases are TGCGCCAGCAGCTTAAACTTCCGGGACAGGGGAGACCACGAGCAGTACTTC.